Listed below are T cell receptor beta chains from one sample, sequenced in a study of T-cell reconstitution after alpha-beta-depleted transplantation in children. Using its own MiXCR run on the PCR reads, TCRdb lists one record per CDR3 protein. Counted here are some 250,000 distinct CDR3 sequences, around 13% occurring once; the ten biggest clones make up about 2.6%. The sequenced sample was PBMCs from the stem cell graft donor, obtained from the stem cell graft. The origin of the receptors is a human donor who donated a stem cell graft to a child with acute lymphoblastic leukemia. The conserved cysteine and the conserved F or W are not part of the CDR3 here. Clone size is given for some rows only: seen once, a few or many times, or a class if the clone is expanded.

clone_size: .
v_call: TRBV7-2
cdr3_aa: PSSLMGGRAVGDIQY

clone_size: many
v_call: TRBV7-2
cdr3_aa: ASSLFGQPNSPLH

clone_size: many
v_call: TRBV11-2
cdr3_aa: ASSLQQRHEQY

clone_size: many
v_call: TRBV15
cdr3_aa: ATSKGNSGNTIY

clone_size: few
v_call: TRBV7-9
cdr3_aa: ASSSNGRINEKLF

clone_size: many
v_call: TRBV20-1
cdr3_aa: SARDRGPGTEAF

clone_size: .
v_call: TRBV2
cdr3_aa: ASSEGGTAYEQY

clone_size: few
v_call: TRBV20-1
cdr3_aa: SASHSYNYGYT

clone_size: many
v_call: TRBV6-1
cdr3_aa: ASSPGTSSSYEQY

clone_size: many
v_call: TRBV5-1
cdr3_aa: ASSPEWLSGGANEKLF

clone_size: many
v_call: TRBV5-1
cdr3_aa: ASMIAGTQETQY

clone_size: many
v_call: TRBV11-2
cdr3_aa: ASSLDPLGTQY

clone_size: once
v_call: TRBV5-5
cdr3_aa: ASSLGHRGPLYSNQPQH

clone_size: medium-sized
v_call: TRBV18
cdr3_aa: ASSPTTGGAEGETQY

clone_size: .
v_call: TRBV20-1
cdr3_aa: SSSRDTGQGEQF

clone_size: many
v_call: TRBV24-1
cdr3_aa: ATSDPTGPRETQY

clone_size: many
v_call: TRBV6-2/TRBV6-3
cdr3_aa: ASRALGGTSSGNTIY

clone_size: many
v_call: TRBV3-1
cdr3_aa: ASSHPSPTGDGYT

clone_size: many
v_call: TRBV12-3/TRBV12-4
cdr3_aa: ATGAYNEQF

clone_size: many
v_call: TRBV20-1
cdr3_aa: SASRGGYYEQY

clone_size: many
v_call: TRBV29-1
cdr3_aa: SVVLGQGHNEQF

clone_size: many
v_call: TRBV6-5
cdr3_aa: ASSYGRRLNTEAF

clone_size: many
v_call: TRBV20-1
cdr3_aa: SANGAGGTQETQY

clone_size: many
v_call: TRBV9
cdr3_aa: ASSPGQGKSGANVLT

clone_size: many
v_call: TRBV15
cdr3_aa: ATSRDRGSEAF

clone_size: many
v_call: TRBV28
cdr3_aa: ASSFLGVQETQY

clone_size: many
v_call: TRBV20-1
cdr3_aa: SGRESGSYEQF

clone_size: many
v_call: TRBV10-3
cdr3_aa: ATAVGGTNTYEQY

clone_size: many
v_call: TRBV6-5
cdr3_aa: ASSYLRTDTNYGYT

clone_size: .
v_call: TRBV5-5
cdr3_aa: ASSPRQLNEQF

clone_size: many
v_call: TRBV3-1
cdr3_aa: ASSQGYGDFSYEQY

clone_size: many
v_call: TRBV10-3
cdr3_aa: AISVGGANEKLF

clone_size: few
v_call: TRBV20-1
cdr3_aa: SARDPDRADGYT

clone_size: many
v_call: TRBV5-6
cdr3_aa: ASSLSRGVDTGELF

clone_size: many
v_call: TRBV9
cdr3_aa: ASSSALPFGQGSYGYT

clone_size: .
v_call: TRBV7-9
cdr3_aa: ASTGAINEQF

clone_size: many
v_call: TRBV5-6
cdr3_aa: ASSLRTQRGSKNIQY